This T cell receptor beta chain was recorded in a study of Graves' ophthalmopathy and Graves' hyperthyroidism. Diagnosis used clinical symptoms, serum thyroxine, TRAb, thyroid ultrasound and orbital computed tomography. The table lists this clonotype with many counts. As yet, its antigen is unknown. General observations from the study: Blood samples also showed most expanded thyroid clonotypes exceeding 0.001 frequency. Researchers report that a 13-signature model separated ophthalmopathy from stable hyperthyroidism, posting about 91% sensitivity and roughly 80% specificity.

RNA transcripts served as template for amplifying TCR beta CDR3 sequences. Scientists carried out first-round RT-PCR using HTBI primers and then a second-round multiplex PCR. Via MiXCR, TCRdb re-called the multiplex PCR reads, giving one row per CDR3 protein. Counted here are around 660,000 distinct CDR3 sequences, over 40% occurring once; the ten biggest clones make up 3% to 3.5%. The CDR3 has 13 amino acids. The V gene's germline CDR1 is KGHDR and CDR2 SFDVKD. V lost 4 bases and J 10 bases, leaving 12 bases between the germline ends. Sequenced material: peripheral blood. This clonotype originated in an adult man with Graves' ophthalmopathy. V is TRBV24-1 and J is TRBJ2-2; perhaps TRBD1 as D (6 bases). Written as DNA, the CDR3 is TGTGCCACCAGTGACTCCGGACAGCTGGAGCTGTTTTTT. It specifies CATSDSGQLELFF.